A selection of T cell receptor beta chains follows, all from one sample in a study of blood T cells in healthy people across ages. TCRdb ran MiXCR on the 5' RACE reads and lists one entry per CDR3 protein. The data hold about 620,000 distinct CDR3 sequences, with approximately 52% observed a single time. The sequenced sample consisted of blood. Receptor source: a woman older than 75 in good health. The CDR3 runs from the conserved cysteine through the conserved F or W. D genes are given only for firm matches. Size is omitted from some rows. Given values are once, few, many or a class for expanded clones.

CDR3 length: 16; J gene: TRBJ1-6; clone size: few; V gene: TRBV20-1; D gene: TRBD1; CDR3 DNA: TGCAGTGCTAGAGTCCCTCTGACAGGGGGATATTCACCCCTCCACTTT; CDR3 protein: CSARVPLTGGYSPLHF
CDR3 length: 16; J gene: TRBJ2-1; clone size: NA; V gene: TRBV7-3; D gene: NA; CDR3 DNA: TGTGCCAGCAGCTTAAGAGACGTCGCATCGAACAATGAGCAGTTCTTC; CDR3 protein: CASSLRDVASNNEQFF
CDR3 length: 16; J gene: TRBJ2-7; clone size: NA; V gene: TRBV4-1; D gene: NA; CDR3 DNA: TGCGCCAGCAGCCAATCGAGCGGAGTTTTAGCTTATGAGCAGTACTTC; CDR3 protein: CASSQSSGVLAYEQYF
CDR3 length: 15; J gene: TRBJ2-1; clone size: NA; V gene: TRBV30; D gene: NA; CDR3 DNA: TGTGCCTGGAGTGTTCGGCTCCTCTCCTACAATGAGCAGTTCTTC; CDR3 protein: CAWSVRLLSYNEQFF
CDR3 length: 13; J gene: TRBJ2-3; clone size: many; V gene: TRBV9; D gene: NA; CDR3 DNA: TGTGCCAGCAGCCTCAGGTGGGCAGATACGCAGTATTTT; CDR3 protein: CASSLRWADTQYF
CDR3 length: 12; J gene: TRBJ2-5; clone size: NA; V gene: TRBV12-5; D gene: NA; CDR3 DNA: TGTGCTAGTGGTTCCCCTCCGGGGGCGAGGTACTTC; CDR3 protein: CASGSPPGARYF
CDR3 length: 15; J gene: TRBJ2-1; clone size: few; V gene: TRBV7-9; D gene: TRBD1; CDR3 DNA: TGTGCCAGCAGCTCCTTTTCCGGGACAGGCGTTGAGCAGTTCTTC; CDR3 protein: CASSSFSGTGVEQFF
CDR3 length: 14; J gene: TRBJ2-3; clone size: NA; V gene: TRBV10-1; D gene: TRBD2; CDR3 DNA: TGCGCCAGCAATAGCGGGAGTTGGACAGATACGCAGTATTTT; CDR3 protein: CASNSGSWTDTQYF
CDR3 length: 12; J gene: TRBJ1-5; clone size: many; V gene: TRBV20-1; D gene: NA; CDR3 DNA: TGCAGTGCTAGTTCATTCGTACAGCCCCAGCATTTT; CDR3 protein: CSASSFVQPQHF
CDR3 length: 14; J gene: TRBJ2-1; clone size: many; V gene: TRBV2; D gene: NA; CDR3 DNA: TGTGCCAGCAGTGACTGGGGACGAATCATGGAGCAGTTCTTC; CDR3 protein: CASSDWGRIMEQFF
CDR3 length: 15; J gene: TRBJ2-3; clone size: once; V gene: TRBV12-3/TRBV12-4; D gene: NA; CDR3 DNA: TGTGCCAGCAGCCAGCAGGCTAGCCCCACAGATACGCAGTATTTT; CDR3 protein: CASSQQASPTDTQYF
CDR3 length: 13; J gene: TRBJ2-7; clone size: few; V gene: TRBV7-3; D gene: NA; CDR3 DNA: TGTGCCAGCAGCGCAAATCGTGCAGGCGAGCAGTACTTC; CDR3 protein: CASSANRAGEQYF
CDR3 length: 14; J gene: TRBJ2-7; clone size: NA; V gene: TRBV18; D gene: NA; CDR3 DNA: TGTGCCAGCTCAAGGACGGGGGGCGACTACGAGCAGTACTTC; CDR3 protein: CASSRTGGDYEQYF